Below are 9 T cell receptor beta chains sequenced from a single sample in a study of beta chain features in type 1 diabetes. Findings of the study overall: Moderate but significant shortening of TCRB CDR3s was recorded in all four CD4+ subsets from Type 1 diabetes patients.

For these receptors, no antigen is known. What was sequenced were expressed TCRB transcripts, since all of the isolated RNA had been reverse transcribed. TCRdb's copy holds only in-frame clones and misses some; the assay was immunoSEQ multiplex PCR. The sample includes a few hundred thousand clones, more than 11% of them seen just once. The sequencing input was naive CD4+ T cells from blood. These receptors all come from a man aged 25 to 45 with type 1 diabetes.

The chain employs TRBV5-1 and TRBJ2-1; 9 bases agree with TRBD1. Germline CDR1 and CDR2: SGHRS and YFSETQ. The CDR3 is made up of 16 amino acids. The trim removed 4 bases at V and 7 bases at J, leaving 12 bases unmatched. CDR3 nucleotides: TGCGCCAGCAGCAGGAACCGGGACAGGGCTCCAAATGAGCAGTTCTTC. Its translation is CASSRNRDRAPNEQFF.

The chain has TRBV7-9 and TRBJ1-2; weak D call: TRBD1 (5 bases). V was shortened by 1 base and J by 4 bases, with 10 bases between the two germline ends. The CDR3 loop spans 14 amino acids. The germline CDR1 and CDR2 sequences are SEHNR and FQNEAQ (reference sequence). CDR3 in DNA: TGTGCCAGCAGCTTAGAGGGGCAGATCTATGGCTACACCTTC. It is translated as CASSLEGQIYGYTF.

V usage is TRBV5-1 and J usage is TRBJ2-6, with 11 bases matching TRBD1. CDR3 length: 18 amino acids. V lost 4 bases, J lost 1 base, and 7 bases stayed unmatched. Germline lookup yields CDR1 SGHRS and CDR2 YFSETQ. DNA of the CDR3: TGCGCCAGCAGCATTCCGGGACAGGGGGAGTCTGGGGCCAACGTCCTGACTTTC. It codes for CASSIPGQGESGANVLTF.

The J gene is TRBJ1-2, the V gene TRBV4-1; the D is unclear. The length of the CDR3 is 12 residues. Trimming stripped 4 bases from V and 8 bases from J, with 11 bases between. The germline gives CDR1 MGHRA, CDR2 YSYEKL. This CDR3 is CASSPYGGGYTF. CDR3 in DNA: TGCGCCAGCAGCCCCTACGGCGGAGGCTACACCTTC.

This chain uses TRBV2 with TRBJ2-3; no clear D gene. The CDR3 extends over 16 amino acids. CDR1 is SNHLY, CDR2 FYNNEI, per germline. V was shortened by 5 bases and J by 4 bases, with 19 bases between the two germline ends. This CDR3 is CASSSTILPAADTQYF. DNA for the CDR3: TGTGCCAGCAGTTCCACAATCCTCCCCGCTGCAGATACGCAGTATTTT.

The chain joins TRBV6-5 to TRBJ2-7; D remains ambiguous. V lost 8 bases, J lost 4 bases, and 9 bases lay in between. Germline CDR1 MNHEY, CDR2 SVGAGI. CDR3 length equals 11 residues. This CDR3 reads CASGQIYEQYF. DNA of the CDR3: TGTGCCAGCGGTCAGATTTACGAGCAGTACTTC.

The chain uses TRBV5-1 and TRBJ2-7; TRBD1 matches at 9 bases. CDR3 length equals 14 residues. V shed 4 bases, J shed 1 base, and the junction held 3 bases outside the gene matches. CDR1 and CDR2 from the germline V gene are SGHRS and YFSETQ. CDR3 sequence (DNA): TGCGCCAGCAGCCCGACAGGGGGTTCCTACGAGCAGTACTTC. Protein product: CASSPTGGSYEQYF.

This clone was seen a handful of times. V usage is TRBV6-1 and J usage is TRBJ2-3; D gene unclear. Germline V gene data show CDR1 as MNHNS and CDR2 as SASEGT. Trimming cost V 2 bases and J 2 bases, with 14 bases left between them. This CDR3 is built from 16 residues. CDR3 in DNA: TGTGCCAGCAGTGAATCCCAGGCGCCCCCCACAGATACGCAGTATTTT. It codes for CASSESQAPPTDTQYF.

V usage is TRBV4-1 and J usage is TRBJ1-1, with D unresolved. Germline V gene data show CDR1 as MGHRA and CDR2 as YSYEKL. This CDR3 has 13 residues. The V end was cut by 1 base, the J end by 4 bases, with 7 bases between. This CDR3 reads CASSQVPGTEAFF. The DNA of the CDR3 is TGCGCCAGCAGCCAAGTCCCCGGCACTGAAGCTTTCTTT.